The following is a TCR beta chain sequence with its context. The data are from a study of blood T cell repertoires in COVID-19. Study as a whole: Sites in the United States, Italy and Spain provided acute and convalescent COVID-19 samples. Sources were T cells, B-cell-depleted T cells, or PBMCs; the material itself was cDNA or gDNA.

The V and J ends lost 3 bases and 6 bases respectively, with 8 bases between them. CDR3 length: 11 residues. Looked up from germline, CDR1 is DFQATT and CDR2 is SNEGSKA (reference sequence). Authors' data handling: Nucleated cell counts were estimated from reference gene primer amplification. Libraries were prepared by immunoSEQ multiplex PCR; TCRdb keeps only in-frame clonotypes and omits some of them. That table furnishes V, J and clone size, whereas the DNA furnished D and trimming. Of about 140,000 clones in the sample, approximately 82% were seen once. This clonotype was sampled from a human donor in a cohort sampled during active COVID-19. The chain carries TRBV20-1 and TRBJ1-2; D not resolved. The sample comprised peripheral blood. CDR3 nucleotides: TGCAGTGCTAGTGGGCCCGATGGCTACACCTTC. Protein sequence: CSASGPDGYTF.